This paragraph reports one TCR beta chain. This specimen comes from a study of blood T cell repertoires in COVID-19. This table comes from immunoSEQ multiplex PCR, and its TCRdb copy is limited to in-frame clones, with some not included. Of under 200,000 clones in the sample, around four fifths were seen once. The specimen was PBMCs or T cells enriched from blood (not recorded which). The sequence was obtained from an older woman who had recovered from COVID-19.

CDR3 amino acids: CASSARTGVFLGTEAFF. Here the CDR3 DNA reads TGTGCCAGCAGCGCCCGGACAGGGGTGTTCTTGGGGACTGAAGCTTTCTTT. The genes are TRBV11-2 and TRBJ1-1; 9 bases are a match to TRBD1. Germline V lookup: CDR1 SGHAT, CDR2 FQNNGV. J was trimmed by 5 bases and V by 5 bases; bases with no gene match: 15. The CDR3 extends over 17 amino acids. Full variable domain (outside the CDR3, taken from reference TRBV11-2 and TRBJ1-1): EAGVAQSPRYKIIEKRQSVAFWCNPISGHATLYWYQQILGQGPKLLIQFQNNGVVDDSQLPKDRFSAERLKGVDSTLKIQPAKLEDSAVYLCASSARTGVFLGTEAFFGQGTRLTVV.